This TCR beta chain was identified during a study of identical twins. This clonotype has ten or more counts. Antigen specificity is unknown. The CDR3 spans 15 residues. Germline V gene lookup returns CDR1 LGHDT and CDR2 YNNKEL (reference sequence). V was trimmed by 1 base and J by 12 bases, leaving 19 bases between them. The study's findings and limits: The more abundant beta clonotypes in cord blood had fewer insertions, and memory repertoires did not show this. Zero-insertion analyses could be partly confounded by invariant MAIT and iNKT cells. Modeled out-of-frame TCR alpha sharing in monozygotic twins fell below observed levels. Compared with unrelated sharing, twin-shared out-of-frame alpha sequences had more low-probability sequences.

TCRdb re-analysed the 5' RACE reads in MiXCR, keeping a single row per CDR3 protein. Among about 460,000 distinct CDR3 sequences listed, approximately 14% were seen once. These data also featured in a second study, about yellow fever vaccine responses in identical twins.

The TCR was taken from a woman aged 18-29 years in good health. The gene calls are TRBV3-1 and TRBJ2-1; D ambiguous. The material sequenced was CD4+ T cells sorted from blood. The CDR3 DNA is TGTGCCAGCAGCCAAGCTCGAAGACACCCAAAGGGGCAGTTCTTC. As protein: CASSQARRHPKGQFF.